A single sample is the source of the 9 T cell receptor beta chains below, sequenced in a study of blood T cell repertoires in COVID-19. Here immunoSEQ multiplex PCR was the method, and the copy in TCRdb shows in-frame clones only, minus some. This table has hundreds of thousands of clones, approximately 90% appearing once. The sample was peripheral blood. These receptors all stem from a man aged 55 to 70 with COVID-19, enrolled during active disease.

This clone was seen a handful of times. This rearrangement joins TRBV27 to TRBJ1-4; D is ambiguous. Germline V lookup: CDR1 MNHEY, CDR2 SMNVEV (reference sequence). The CDR3 extends over 17 amino acids. The V gene lost 5 bases and the J gene lost 4 bases, with 20 bases spanning the gap. CDR3 coding DNA: TGTGCCAGCAGTCCAACGGTTAGGAGGAACCTTAATGAAAAACTGTTTTTT. It encodes CASSPTVRRNLNEKLFF.

The chain links TRBV7-3 to TRBJ2-1; D is undetermined. The CDR3 is 15 amino acids. CDR1 and CDR2 (germline): SGHTA, FQGTGA. Trimming shortened V by 1 base and J by 0 bases, and 7 bases separated the two germline ends. CDR3 nucleotide sequence: TGTGCCAGCAGCTTAATGGGCCTCTCCTACAATGAGCAGTTCTTC. Amino acids: CASSLMGLSYNEQFF.

This clone was seen more than once but under ten times. The chain has TRBV3-1 (or the pseudogene TRBV3-2) and TRBJ2-1; 9 bases match TRBD2. The CDR3 loop spans 15 amino acids. Germline assignment: CDR1 LGHDT and CDR2 YNNKEL (reference sequence). The ends lost 4 bases at V and 4 bases at J; junction bases unmatched: 5. For the CDR3, the DNA is TGTGCCAGCAGCCGGCTAGCGGGGCTATACAATGAGCAGTTCTTC. This gives the protein CASSRLAGLYNEQFF.

J is TRBJ1-5 and V is TRBV18; 8 bases map to TRBD1. There are 16 residues in the CDR3. V was clipped by 3 bases and J by 2 bases; unmatched bases: 6. The germline gives CDR1 KGHSH, CDR2 LQKENI. For the CDR3, the DNA is TGTGCCAGCTCACCGCAAGGACAGGGTGGCAATCAGCCCCAGCATTTT. Its translation is CASSPQGQGGNQPQHF. The variable domain in full, with the rest retrieved from reference TRBV18 and TRBJ1-5, is NAGVMQNPRHLVRRRGQEARLRCSPMKGHSHVYWYRQLPEEGLKFMVYLQKENIIDESGMPKERFSAEFPKEGPSILRIQQVVRGDSAAYFCASSPQGQGGNQPQHFGDGTRLSIL.

The rearrangement links TRBV11-2 to TRBJ2-1, with 10 bases matching TRBD2. The V gene end was trimmed by 2 bases and the J gene end by 7 bases; junction bases not matched to a gene: 8. The V gene's germline CDR1 is SGHAT and CDR2 FQNNGV. The CDR3 is 16 residues long. CDR3 nucleotide sequence: TGTGCCAGCAGCTTAAAAGCGGGAGGGTACAAAAATGAGCAGTTCTTC. Amino acids: CASSLKAGGYKNEQFF.

V and J are TRBV10-3 and TRBJ2-1; 11 nucleotides match TRBD2. This CDR3 has 15 residues. Germline V gene sequence: CDR1 ENHRY, CDR2 SYGVKD. V dropped 8 bases and J dropped 9; count of bases not matched to a gene: 12. CDR3 sequence reads: CAIGGELAGVGEQFF. The DNA of the CDR3 is TGTGCCATCGGGGGCGAACTAGCGGGGGTAGGTGAGCAGTTCTTC.

The chain links TRBV18 to TRBJ2-7; 10 bases fit TRBD1. The trim removed 3 bases at V and 0 bases at J, leaving 8 bases unmatched. Germline loops: CDR1 KGHSH, CDR2 LQKENI. This CDR3 region has 17 residues. CDR3 nucleotides: TGTGCCAGCTCACCTTTCTCCGGGACAGGGGACTCCTACGAGCAGTACTTC. It encodes CASSPFSGTGDSYEQYF. Using reference TRBV18 and TRBJ2-7 for the parts outside the CDR3, the full variable domain is NAGVMQNPRHLVRRRGQEARLRCSPMKGHSHVYWYRQLPEEGLKFMVYLQKENIIDESGMPKERFSAEFPKEGPSILRIQQVVRGDSAAYFCASSPFSGTGDSYEQYFGPGTRLTVT.

This clone was found once. This same CDR3 is encoded by further DNA sequences in the sample. The chain couples TRBV29-1 to TRBJ2-7; TRBD1 is a possible D gene (6 bases). The V and J ends lost 7 bases and 0 bases respectively, with 10 bases between them. Per the germline V gene, CDR1 is SQVTM and CDR2 is ANQGSEA. CDR3 length: 12 amino acids. CDR3 in amino acids: CSARDTSYEQYF. The CDR3 coding sequence is TGCAGCGCTAGGGACACCTCCTACGAGCAGTACTTC.

The chain employs TRBV9 and TRBJ1-2; 10 nucleotides line up with TRBD1. V gave up 3 bases and J gave up 8 bases; unmatched junction bases: 7. Germline V CDR1 and CDR2: SGDLS, YYNGEE. The length of the CDR3 is 14 residues. The CDR3 region has the DNA TGTGCCAGCAGCGCGATGACAGGGGGCTCAGGCTACACCTTC. This codes for CASSAMTGGSGYTF. Together with reference TRBV9 and TRBJ1-2, the CDR3 gives the full variable domain: DSGVTQTPKHLITATGQRVTLRCSPRSGDLSVYWYQQSLDQGLQFLIQYYNGEERAKGNILERFSAQQFPDLHSELNLSSLELGDSALYFCASSAMTGGSGYTFGSGTRLTVV.